This is a list of T cell receptor beta chains from one sample in a study of blood T cells in healthy people across ages. TCRdb fed the 5' RACE reads into MiXCR, producing one record per CDR3 protein. There are about 1 million distinct CDR3 sequences in the sample; 40% to 50% occur only once, and over 15% lies in the top ten. The sample consisted of blood. The receptors derive from a woman aged 60-75 years in good health. CDR3s leave out the opening cysteine and the closing phenylalanine or tryptophan. A D gene is named only where the DNA matches it firmly.

cdr3_aa: ASTGTGSNYGYT
d_call: NA
j_call: TRBJ1-2
v_call: TRBV27

cdr3_aa: ALRTSGLTGELF
d_call: TRBD2
j_call: TRBJ2-2
v_call: TRBV30

cdr3_aa: SVRRQGADGYT
d_call: TRBD1
j_call: TRBJ1-2
v_call: TRBV29-1

cdr3_aa: ASSLAVAGPNQPQH
d_call: NA
j_call: TRBJ1-5
v_call: TRBV5-5

cdr3_aa: ASSPRTSGIAGTQY
d_call: TRBD2
j_call: TRBJ2-3
v_call: TRBV18

cdr3_aa: ASSEGTAYGYT
d_call: NA
j_call: TRBJ1-2
v_call: TRBV6-1

cdr3_aa: ASSEGQLIYNEQF
d_call: NA
j_call: TRBJ2-1
v_call: TRBV2

cdr3_aa: ASSTSIAGGSHEQY
d_call: TRBD2
j_call: NA
v_call: TRBV5-1

cdr3_aa: ASSTGTTKETQY
d_call: NA
j_call: TRBJ2-5
v_call: TRBV5-1

cdr3_aa: ASSSTGTEQF
d_call: NA
j_call: TRBJ2-1
v_call: TRBV27

cdr3_aa: ASSPTADVSSYEQY
d_call: NA
j_call: TRBJ2-7
v_call: TRBV27

cdr3_aa: SAWGRLNYGYT
d_call: NA
j_call: TRBJ1-2
v_call: TRBV20-1

cdr3_aa: ASSRRGSGSYEQY
d_call: TRBD2
j_call: TRBJ2-7
v_call: TRBV6-5

cdr3_aa: SVKGLAGVVSYNEQF
d_call: TRBD2
j_call: TRBJ2-1
v_call: TRBV29-1

cdr3_aa: ASSLALGTASEKLF
d_call: NA
j_call: TRBJ1-4
v_call: TRBV5-1

cdr3_aa: AWAPDRGQEGYT
d_call: TRBD1
j_call: TRBJ1-2
v_call: TRBV30

cdr3_aa: ASSLEANEQF
d_call: NA
j_call: TRBJ2-1
v_call: TRBV5-6

cdr3_aa: ASRRGGGDNQPQH
d_call: NA
j_call: TRBJ1-5
v_call: TRBV28

cdr3_aa: ASSIRRQGGGYT
d_call: TRBD1
j_call: TRBJ1-2
v_call: TRBV19

cdr3_aa: ASGLGQFPHEQY
d_call: NA
j_call: TRBJ2-7
v_call: TRBV12-5

cdr3_aa: ASSYGGEGEREKLF
d_call: NA
j_call: TRBJ1-4
v_call: TRBV6-6

cdr3_aa: ASSLMAGGPYEQY
d_call: TRBD2
j_call: TRBJ2-7
v_call: TRBV28

cdr3_aa: ASSFSGGTNEQF
d_call: TRBD2
j_call: TRBJ2-1
v_call: TRBV7-3

cdr3_aa: ATSRTEGTEQY
d_call: NA
j_call: TRBJ2-7
v_call: TRBV27

cdr3_aa: ATSRASDRTYEQY
d_call: NA
j_call: TRBJ2-7
v_call: TRBV15

cdr3_aa: AISEPGNIQY
d_call: NA
j_call: TRBJ2-4
v_call: TRBV10-3

cdr3_aa: SVQGRHFEQY
d_call: NA
j_call: TRBJ2-7
v_call: TRBV29-1

cdr3_aa: ASMRDPTDTQY
d_call: NA
j_call: TRBJ2-3
v_call: TRBV28

cdr3_aa: SPPNQVGNEQF
d_call: NA
j_call: TRBJ2-1
v_call: TRBV20-1

cdr3_aa: ASSYGQGAGNEQY
d_call: TRBD1
j_call: TRBJ2-5
v_call: TRBV5-1

cdr3_aa: ASSRTGRYSYEQY
d_call: TRBD1
j_call: TRBJ2-7
v_call: TRBV28

cdr3_aa: ASSQQGLGNQPQH
d_call: TRBD1
j_call: TRBJ1-5
v_call: TRBV2

cdr3_aa: ASSESVTGQY
d_call: NA
j_call: TRBJ2-4
v_call: TRBV2

cdr3_aa: ASSKGGQVASTDTQY
d_call: NA
j_call: TRBJ2-3
v_call: TRBV12-3/TRBV12-4

cdr3_aa: ACSTSGTSGLSYNEQF
d_call: TRBD2
j_call: TRBJ2-1
v_call: TRBV7-9

cdr3_aa: ATSRDEYVRY
d_call: NA
j_call: TRBJ2-7
v_call: TRBV15

cdr3_aa: ASSYTQGTSGISYEQY
d_call: TRBD2
j_call: NA
v_call: TRBV6-5

cdr3_aa: SARVGSGRSDIQY
d_call: TRBD2
j_call: TRBJ2-4
v_call: TRBV20-1

cdr3_aa: ASSRLTSSGSSYNEQF
d_call: TRBD2
j_call: TRBJ2-1
v_call: TRBV3-1

cdr3_aa: ASQASGDPNYGYT
d_call: NA
j_call: TRBJ1-2
v_call: TRBV5-1

cdr3_aa: ASSQEGQKYNEQF
d_call: TRBD1
j_call: TRBJ2-1
v_call: TRBV14

cdr3_aa: SAGVLGASTDTQY
d_call: NA
j_call: TRBJ2-3
v_call: TRBV20-1

cdr3_aa: ASRDGTGKNQPQH
d_call: TRBD1
j_call: TRBJ1-5
v_call: TRBV12-3/TRBV12-4

cdr3_aa: ATSDPDRARGYT
d_call: TRBD1
j_call: TRBJ1-2
v_call: TRBV24-1

cdr3_aa: ASRTGLAYGDTQY
d_call: TRBD2
j_call: TRBJ2-3
v_call: TRBV12-3/TRBV12-4

cdr3_aa: ASRDPGGYEQF
d_call: NA
j_call: TRBJ2-1
v_call: TRBV6-1

cdr3_aa: ASSYGVQAGYGYT
d_call: NA
j_call: TRBJ1-2
v_call: TRBV6-5

cdr3_aa: ASSPRIKTENYGYT
d_call: NA
j_call: TRBJ1-2
v_call: TRBV7-6

cdr3_aa: ATSRVYDRGDEQY
d_call: TRBD1
j_call: TRBJ2-7
v_call: TRBV15